The sequence of this T cell receptor beta chain was determined in a study of cytomegalovirus exposure and HLA in healthy donors. Germline values: CDR1 MGHRA, CDR2 YSYEKL. The V gene lost 2 bases and the J gene lost 8 bases, with 13 bases spanning the gap. The CDR3 totals 14 residues. Broader study findings: Follow-up analysis later connected one missense variant in DCLRE1C with trimming of TCR beta V- and J-genes.

A note on this clone: The antigen is undetermined.

PCR was performed using 60 Vbeta and 13 Jbeta primers. Sequencing was performed with immunoSEQ multiplex PCR; in TCRdb, only in-frame clones are kept and a portion is missing. Among under 110,000 clones listed, more than 65% were seen once. The sequenced material came from PBMCs. The receptor's source is a boy younger than 18 in good health and CMV-seronegative. This rearrangement joins TRBV4-1 to TRBJ1-3; D might be TRBD1 (5 bases). The CDR3 loop is CASSQFGGRDTIYF. In DNA, the CDR3 is TGCGCCAGCAGCCAATTCGGGGGACGGGACACCATATATTTT.